A single sample is the source of the 29 T cell receptor beta chains below, sequenced in a study of T-cell reconstitution after alpha-beta-depleted transplantation in children. This sample's TCRbeta library carried unique molecular identifier barcodes. MiXCR, applied by TCRdb to the PCR reads, yields one record per CDR3 protein. The sample includes 360,000 or so distinct CDR3 sequences, around 20% seen only once; the top ten take around 4%. The specimen was PBMCs from the stem cell graft donor, collected from the stem cell graft. The receptors were sampled from a human donor who donated a stem cell graft to a child with acute myeloid leukemia.

Many counts were recorded for this clonotype. The chain uses TRBV20-1 and TRBJ2-1, with TRBD2 identical over 13 bases. The CDR3 consists of 15 residues. Germline-derived CDR1 and CDR2 are DFQATT and SNEGSKA (reference sequence). J lost 10 bases, V lost 5 bases, and 11 bases had no gene match. The CDR3 spells CSAYGWGLAGSEQFF. Here the CDR3 DNA reads TGCAGTGCTTATGGTTGGGGACTAGCGGGAAGCGAGCAGTTCTTC.

The sample holds many counts of this clonotype. V usage is TRBV20-1 and J usage is TRBJ2-3; 14 bases map to TRBD2. Germline V gives CDR1 DFQATT, CDR2 SNEGSKA (reference sequence). This CDR3 is 16 amino acids long. Trimming took 5 bases from V and 6 from J; bases not matched to a gene: 10. In DNA, the CDR3 is TGCAGTGCTGCCCCGGGACTAGCGGGAGTTGTGGATACGCAGTATTTT. It translates to CSAAPGLAGVVDTQYF.

The genes are TRBV24-1 and TRBJ2-3, with 9 bases matching TRBD1. Per the germline V gene, CDR1 is KGHDR and CDR2 is SFDVKD. The CDR3 extends over 17 amino acids. Trimming at V came to 4 bases and at J to 2 bases, leaving 9 bases not matched to a gene. CDR3 protein: CATSEAIRDRVTDTQYF. CDR3 coding DNA: TGTGCCACCAGTGAAGCAATCCGGGACAGGGTCACAGATACGCAGTATTTT.

In this sample, this clonotype turned up a few times. The rearrangement links TRBV23-1 to TRBJ2-2; perhaps TRBD1 as D (5 bases). TRBV23-1 is an ORF for which the function is uncertain. The CDR3 loop spans 13 amino acids. With 4 bases removed from V and 13 bases from J, the gap between germline ends came to 16 bases. The CDR3 sequence: CASSLRTPDRLFF. The CDR3 DNA follows: TGCGCCAGCAGTCTTAGGACCCCCGACAGGCTGTTTTTT.

There are a few counts of this clonotype. This chain joins TRBV7-3 and TRBJ2-3, with D uncertain. V was pared by 0 bases and J by 3 bases, with 7 bases between. The CDR3 is 14 residues long. The germline CDR1 and CDR2 sequences are SGHTA and FQGTGA. This chain's CDR3 is CASSLTPQTDTQYF. As DNA, the CDR3 is TGTGCCAGCAGCTTAACCCCGCAAACAGATACGCAGTATTTT.

This clonotype has ten or more counts. The chain combines TRBV29-1 with TRBJ2-1; TRBD2 aligns across 7 bases. V shed 8 bases and J 5 bases; nucleotides not matched to a gene: 24. From germline, CDR1 is SQVTM and CDR2 ANQGSEA. The CDR3 runs to 18 residues. The CDR3 region is CSSAGDSVAVTFHNEQFF. The CDR3 DNA follows: TGCAGCTCGGCGGGGGATAGCGTAGCGGTTACCTTTCACAATGAGCAGTTCTTC.

This clonotype was observed a handful of times. The chain has TRBV28 and TRBJ2-7; 9 nucleotides line up with TRBD1. This CDR3 is 15 amino acids long. With 5 bases clipped from V and 1 base from J, the junction kept 6 bases outside the gene matches. Germline assignment: CDR1 MDHEN and CDR2 SYDVKM. As DNA, the CDR3 is TGTGCCAGCAGTCACGGGACAGGGATGTCCTACGAGCAGTACTTC. It encodes CASSHGTGMSYEQYF.

The V call is TRBV29-1, the J call TRBJ2-2, with 7 bases aligning to TRBD1. V dropped 7 bases and J dropped 4; count of bases not matched to a gene: 9. Germline V gene sequence: CDR1 SQVTM, CDR2 ANQGSEA. CDR3 length equals 14 residues. CDR3 loop: CSARDSLATGELFF. CDR3 sequence (DNA): TGCAGCGCCCGGGACAGTCTTGCCACCGGGGAGCTGTTTTTT.

The rearrangement uses TRBV30 and TRBJ2-7, with D possibly being TRBD1 (5 bases). The germline V gene has CDR1 GTSNPN and CDR2 SVGIG (reference sequence). The CDR3 sequence is 13 residues long. The germline V and J ends were trimmed by 0 bases and 5 bases, with 11 bases remaining between them. The CDR3 region has the DNA TGTGCCTGGAGTGTACAGGTCTTCGACGAGCAGTACTTC. This gives the protein CAWSVQVFDEQYF.

This clonotype occurred a few times. For the CDR3, the DNA is TGTGCCAGCAGCTTAGTGCGCGGGAACTCCTACGAGCAGTACTTC. It encodes CASSLVRGNSYEQYF. The rearrangement links TRBV7-9 to TRBJ2-7; possibly TRBD2 for D (6 bases). Trimming shortened V by 1 base and J by 0 bases, and 10 bases separated the two germline ends. The CDR3 runs to 15 residues. Per the germline V gene, CDR1 is SEHNR and CDR2 is FQNEAQ (reference sequence).

Comment on this clonotype: Sequence at one end of the junction differs from germline and may be a read error. J is TRBJ2-5 and V is TRBV5-1; D may match TRBD1 or TRBD2 (5 bases each). Germline assignment: CDR1 SGHRS and CDR2 YFSETQ. CDR3 length equals 13 residues. The CDR3 bases are TGCGCCAGCAGCGTAGGAAGCGCCGGGACCCGGTTCTTC. It translates to CASSVGSAGTRFF. The whole variable domain, remainder taken from reference TRBV5-1 and TRBJ2-5, is KAGVTQTPRYLIKTRGQQVTLSCSPISGHRSVSWYQQTPGQGLQFLFEYFSETQRNKGNFPGRFSGRQFSNSRSEMNVSTLELGDSALYLCASSVGSAGTRFFGPGTRLLVL.

A few counts support this clonotype. This chain joins TRBV7-9 and TRBJ2-7; 12 bases are a match to TRBD1. Germline trimming cut 5 bases from V and 4 bases from J; bases unmatched to any gene: 6. Germline loops: CDR1 SEHNR, CDR2 FQNEAQ (reference sequence). The CDR3 totals 15 residues. The CDR3: CASSPGTGGRYEQYF. The CDR3 DNA is TGTGCCAGCAGCCCGGGGACAGGGGGCCGGTACGAGCAGTACTTC.

J is TRBJ2-1 and V is TRBV15; TRBD1 agrees at 9 bases. CDR1 and CDR2 from the germline V gene are LNHNV and YYDKDF (reference sequence). The CDR3 length is 16 residues. V shed 3 bases and J 5 bases; nucleotides not matched to a gene: 8. The CDR3 coding sequence is TGTGCCACCAGCAGGGGGGGGGGACAGGGCCACAATGAGCAGTTCTTC. Translating gives CATSRGGGQGHNEQFF. Full variable domain (outside the CDR3, taken from reference TRBV15 and TRBJ2-1): DAMVIQNPRYQVTQFGKPVTLSCSQTLNHNVMYWYQQKSSQAPKLLFHYYDKDFNNEADTPDNFQSRRPNTSFCFLDIRSPGLGDTAMYLCATSRGGGQGHNEQFFGPGTRLTVL.

The rearrangement uses TRBV5-1 and TRBJ2-1; D remains unclear. Trimming removed 0 bases from V and 4 bases from J, with 8 bases in between. The CDR3 runs 14 residues. The germline V gene encodes CDR1 SGHRS and CDR2 YFSETQ. This CDR3 reads CASSLENLYNEQFF. In DNA, the CDR3 is TGCGCCAGCAGCTTGGAGAATCTTTACAATGAGCAGTTCTTC. Complete variable domain (other parts from reference TRBV5-1 and TRBJ2-1): KAGVTQTPRYLIKTRGQQVTLSCSPISGHRSVSWYQQTPGQGLQFLFEYFSETQRNKGNFPGRFSGRQFSNSRSEMNVSTLELGDSALYLCASSLENLYNEQFFGPGTRLTVL.

The chain carries TRBV7-9 and TRBJ2-1; TRBD1 might be the D (6 bases). The ends were cut back, 5 bases at V and 4 bases at J, with 18 bases in the middle. Germline CDR1 and CDR2: SEHNR and FQNEAQ (reference sequence). CDR3 length: 16 amino acids. Here the CDR3 reads CASSPDRTTIYNEQFF. For the CDR3, the DNA is TGTGCCAGCAGCCCCGACAGGACAACGATTTACAATGAGCAGTTCTTC. The entire variable domain, with the rest obtained from reference TRBV7-9 and TRBJ2-1, is as follows: DTGVSQNPRHKITKRGQNVTFRCDPISEHNRLYWYRQTLGQGPEFLTYFQNEAQLEKSRLLSDRFSAERPKGSFSTLEIQRTEQGDSAMYLCASSPDRTTIYNEQFFGPGTRLTVL.

This clonotype has ten or more counts. As DNA, the CDR3 is TGTGCCAGCTCACCATTTGACGCTGGCGCCGCTGAGCAGTTCTTC. Translated, it gives CASSPFDAGAAEQFF. The genes are TRBV18 and TRBJ2-1; D gene ambiguous. CDR1 and CDR2 from the germline V gene are KGHSH and LQKENI. V dropped 2 bases and J dropped 9 bases, with 17 bases sitting between them. The CDR3 is 15 amino acids. Combining the CDR3 with reference TRBV18 and TRBJ2-1 gives the whole variable domain NAGVMQNPRHLVRRRGQEARLRCSPMKGHSHVYWYRQLPEEGLKFMVYLQKENIIDESGMPKERFSAEFPKEGPSILRIQQVVRGDSAAYFCASSPFDAGAAEQFFGPGTRLTVL.

The sample holds a few counts of this clonotype. The J gene is TRBJ1-1, the V gene TRBV7-9; D call uncertain. In germline, CDR1 is SEHNR, CDR2 FQNEAQ (reference sequence). This CDR3 spans 15 amino acids. The V end lost 5 bases, the J end lost 1 base, and 14 bases lay between the germline ends. CDR3 sequence: CASSPRWEENTEAFF. DNA for the CDR3: TGTGCCAGCAGCCCCCGATGGGAGGAGAACACTGAAGCTTTCTTT. Variable domain in full (rest from reference TRBV7-9 and TRBJ1-1): DTGVSQNPRHKITKRGQNVTFRCDPISEHNRLYWYRQTLGQGPEFLTYFQNEAQLEKSRLLSDRFSAERPKGSFSTLEIQRTEQGDSAMYLCASSPRWEENTEAFFGQGTRLTVV.

This clonotype has at least ten counts. V and J are TRBV4-3 and TRBJ2-7; D is ambiguous. CDR1 and CDR2 (germline): LGHNA, YSLEER. V was trimmed by 0 bases and J by 2 bases, leaving 8 bases between them. CDR3 length: 14 amino acids. The DNA of the CDR3 is TGCGCCAGCAGCCAAGATGTCGGAACCTACGAGCAGTACTTC. It translates to CASSQDVGTYEQYF.

There are many counts of this clonotype. CDR3 protein: CASSPPGLAVQETQYF. As DNA, the CDR3 is TGTGCCAGCAGTCCCCCGGGACTAGCAGTCCAAGAGACCCAGTACTTC. This chain links TRBV27 with TRBJ2-5; 9 positions agree with TRBD2. Germline CDR1 and CDR2: MNHEY and SMNVEV (reference sequence). The CDR3 length is 16 residues. V shed 5 bases and J 1 base; nucleotides not matched to a gene: 8.

This clonotype was counted at least ten times. The chain links TRBV20-1 to TRBJ2-2; D ambiguous. This CDR3 is built from 15 residues. Looked up from germline, CDR1 is DFQATT and CDR2 is SNEGSKA (reference sequence). Trimming stripped 2 bases from V and 7 bases from J, with 17 bases between. CDR3 region: CSARSAARFSGELFF. The CDR3 coding sequence is TGCAGTGCTAGAAGCGCGGCTAGATTTAGCGGGGAGCTGTTTTTT.

This rearrangement joins TRBV7-8 to TRBJ2-1; D remains ambiguous. Trimming left V 1 base short and J 6 bases short, with 7 bases between. Germline V gives CDR1 SGHVS, CDR2 FQNEAQ. This CDR3 is built from 13 residues. The chain's CDR3 is CASSLVESNEQFF. The DNA of the CDR3 is TGTGCCAGCAGCTTAGTGGAAAGCAATGAGCAGTTCTTC.

The chain carries TRBV19 and TRBJ2-1; 11 nucleotides line up with TRBD2. Germline CDR1 and CDR2: LNHDA and SQIVND (reference sequence). V was clipped by 3 bases and J by 2 bases; unmatched bases: 9. The CDR3 loop spans 18 amino acids. The CDR3 DNA is TGTGCCAGTAGTATGAGATTAGCGGGAGGGTCACCCTACAATGAGCAGTTCTTC. It yields the protein CASSMRLAGGSPYNEQFF.

V usage is TRBV2 and J usage is TRBJ1-5; D ambiguous. This CDR3 region has 15 residues. Trimming shortened V by 3 bases and J by 3 bases, and 12 bases separated the two germline ends. CDR1 and CDR2 (germline): SNHLY, FYNNEI. The CDR3 sequence: CASSDNFNVNQPQHF. Here the CDR3 DNA reads TGTGCCAGCAGTGATAACTTCAATGTCAATCAGCCCCAGCATTTT.

The chain uses TRBV4-3 and TRBJ2-1; 11 nucleotides line up with TRBD2. Losses at the gene ends were 1 base for V and 9 bases for J; bases not matched to a gene: 8. Looked up from germline, CDR1 is LGHNA and CDR2 is YSLEER. The length of the CDR3 is 16 residues. The CDR3 DNA reads TGCGCCAGCAGCCAAGTGCGGAAACTAGCGGGAGTTGAGCAGTTCTTC. Protein product: CASSQVRKLAGVEQFF.

The rearrangement uses TRBV20-1 and TRBJ2-1, with D perhaps assigned TRBD1 or TRBD2 (5 bases each). The CDR3 totals 15 residues. Germline V gives CDR1 DFQATT, CDR2 SNEGSKA (reference sequence). Deletions cut 0 bases from V and 0 bases from J, with 9 bases between. This CDR3 reads CSARDPRGSYNEQFF. The CDR3 DNA sequence: TGCAGTGCTAGAGATCCGAGGGGCTCCTACAATGAGCAGTTCTTC.

The rearrangement links TRBV4-3 to TRBJ2-7; 9 nucleotides line up with TRBD1. V was clipped by 4 bases and J by 5 bases; unmatched bases: 9. The length of the CDR3 is 15 residues. Germline CDR1 reads LGHNA; CDR2 reads YSLEER. The CDR3: CASSLTRTGVNEQYF. Here the CDR3 DNA reads TGCGCCAGCAGCCTCACCAGGACAGGGGTTAACGAGCAGTACTTC.

This chain links TRBV4-1 with TRBJ2-3; maybe TRBD2 (6 bases). Germline V gene sequence: CDR1 MGHRA, CDR2 YSYEKL. The length of the CDR3 is 17 residues. V lost 4 bases and J 3 bases, leaving 20 bases between the germline ends. Written as DNA, the CDR3 is TGCGCCAGCAGCCCTTCCGGGACTCCGTTTGGGACAGATACGCAGTATTTT. It specifies CASSPSGTPFGTDTQYF.

This chain uses TRBV7-9 with TRBJ2-3, with D perhaps matching TRBD1 (5 bases). This CDR3 contains 14 residues. The germline V and J ends were trimmed by 1 base and 5 bases, with 10 bases remaining between them. The germline V gene has CDR1 SEHNR and CDR2 FQNEAQ (reference sequence). DNA of the CDR3: TGTGCCAGCAGCTTAGGCCAGGGAATAGATACGCAGTATTTT. Residues: CASSLGQGIDTQYF.

The rearrangement uses TRBV3-1 and TRBJ2-5; 11 nucleotides match TRBD2. CDR3 length equals 15 residues. Germline CDR1 and CDR2: LGHDT and YNNKEL (reference sequence). The V gene end was trimmed by 5 bases and the J gene end by 5 bases; junction bases not matched to a gene: 7. In DNA, the CDR3 is TGTGCCAGCAGCGAACTAGCGGGAGTAGATGAGACCCAGTACTTC. Its translation is CASSELAGVDETQYF.